This T cell receptor beta chain was captured in a study of blood T cell repertoires in COVID-19. The ends lost 2 bases at V and 4 bases at J; junction bases unmatched: 7. The germline V gene has CDR1 SGHRS and CDR2 YFSETQ. The CDR3 has 18 amino acids. TCRdb's copy holds only in-frame clones and misses some; the assay was immunoSEQ multiplex PCR. This table holds about 290,000 clones, around nine tenths found once. This clone was recorded a few times. The TCR originated in a woman aged 25 to 39 with COVID-19, enrolled during active disease. The gene calls are TRBV5-1 and TRBJ2-1; 15 bases match TRBD2. The material sequenced was peripheral blood. In DNA form, the CDR3 reads TGCGCCAGCAGCTTCACCGGGACTAGCGGGGGGATGTACAATGAGCAGTTCTTC. Encoded protein: CASSFTGTSGGMYNEQFF. Full variable domain (remainder filled in from reference TRBV5-1 and TRBJ2-1): KAGVTQTPRYLIKTRGQQVTLSCSPISGHRSVSWYQQTPGQGLQFLFEYFSETQRNKGNFPGRFSGRQFSNSRSEMNVSTLELGDSALYLCASSFTGTSGGMYNEQFFGPGTRLTVL.